This TCR beta chain originates from a study of patients and donors after allogeneic stem cell transplantation. The germline CDR1 and CDR2 sequences are SGHDN and FVKESK. V lost 2 bases to trimming and J lost 10 bases, with 12 bases between them. There are 13 residues in the CDR3. MiXCR, run by TCRdb on the RT-PCR reads, gives a single entry per CDR3 protein. This sample has 11,000 or so distinct CDR3 sequences, with less than 25% found just once. This TCR was recovered from a human donor who was either an allogeneic HSCT recipient or a stem cell or donor lymphocyte infusion donor (not recorded which). It is not recorded whose cells these are; they may come from a transplant donor. The V and J genes are TRBV14 and TRBJ2-1; D uncertain. Material: blood, either unsorted or a sorted T cell fraction (not recorded which). Here the CDR3 DNA reads TGTGCCAGCAGCCAACGTATTAGAAGGGAGCAGTTCTTC. Protein product: CASSQRIRREQFF.